This entry describes one T cell receptor (beta chain). At one end, the junction sequence differs from germline, possibly due to a read error. These data come from a study of regulatory T cells in long-lasting Graves disease. Germline CDR1 MDHEN, CDR2 SYDVKM. The CDR3 spans 14 residues. Time point described: newly diagnosed GD, antithyroid drugs for less than 3 months. The TCR library was made from RNA that had been extracted from PBMCs in TRIzol. CDR3 regions were amplified by Arm-PCR using iRepertoire HTBI primers to build TCR beta libraries. TCRdb independently ran MiXCR on the multiplex PCR reads; one entry per CDR3 protein. This sample has approximately 400,000 distinct CDR3 sequences; 15% occur once, and the top ten carry about 7.8%. Separately, the same data were catalogued under a study of T cells in Graves' hyperthyroidism and ophthalmopathy. From that study: First-round RT-PCR with HTBI primers amplified the TCR CDR3 region.

The specimen was peripheral blood mononuclear cells (PBMCs), collected at new diagnosis, from a patient treated with antithyroid drugs. The chain employs TRBV28 and TRBJ1-4, with 7 nucleotides matching TRBD1. The TCR comes from a middle-aged woman with Graves disease. CDR3 region: CASSPDRENEKLLF. CDR3 DNA sequence: TGTGCCAGCAGCCCCGACAGGGAAAATGAAAAACTGCTTTTT.